A selection of T cell receptor beta chains follows, all from one sample in a study of memory CD4+ T cells and cytomegalovirus serostatus. Measured with immunoSEQ multiplex PCR; TCRdb has only the in-frame clones, and not every one. The profile shows some 40,000 clones, around 80% of them singletons. The sample comprised memory CD4+ T cells from blood. Every receptor here comes from an adult in good health and CMV-seropositive. The CDR3 runs from the conserved cysteine through the conserved F or W. The D gene is left open where the match is weak. Clone size is given for some rows only: seen once, a few or many times, or a class if the clone is expanded.

-,TRBV20-1,11,-,TRBJ1-2,CSARVREGYTF,TGCAGTGCTAGAGTCCGGGAAGGCTACACCTTC
TRBD2,TRBV28,13,-,TRBJ2-1,CASSLLGGYEQFF,TGTGCCAGCAGTTTATTGGGGGGGTATGAGCAGTTCTTC
TRBD1,TRBV19,16,-,TRBJ1-5,CASSTYGQGSNQPQHF,TGTGCCAGTAGTACCTACGGACAGGGGTCCAATCAGCCCCAGCATTTT
-,TRBV4-2,16,-,TRBJ2-7,CASSQGGIRSSYEQYF,TGTGCCAGCAGCCAAGGGGGGATTCGTTCCTCCTACGAGCAGTACTTC
-,TRBV5-4,15,once,TRBJ2-7,CASSSTRGASYEQYF,TGTGCCAGCAGCAGCACCAGGGGAGCGTCCTACGAGCAGTACTTC
-,TRBV4-1,15,-,TRBJ1-2,CASSPWGRGEHGYTF,TGCGCCAGCAGCCCCTGGGGAAGGGGAGAACATGGCTACACCTTC
-,TRBV9,14,once,TRBJ1-3,CASSGGFSGNTIYF,TGTGCCAGCAGCGGGGGGTTCTCTGGAAACACCATATATTTT
-,TRBV5-4,12,-,TRBJ2-1,CASGHREGEQFF,TGTGCCAGCGGCCATCGGGAAGGGGAGCAGTTCTTC
-,TRBV19,16,-,TRBJ2-6,CASTLWTGRGANVLTF,TGTGCCAGTACTCTCTGGACGGGGCGGGGGGCCAACGTCCTGACTTTC
TRBD1,TRBV9,14,-,TRBJ1-4,CASSRQGAYEKLFF,TGTGCCAGCAGCCGTCAGGGGGCCTATGAAAAACTGTTTTTT
TRBD2,TRBV9,16,-,TRBJ2-1,CASSVGGRSTGNEQFF,TGTGCCAGCAGCGTGGGCGGGAGGTCTACAGGGAATGAGCAGTTCTTC